The rows below give T cell receptor beta chains drawn from one sample of a study of beta chain features in type 1 diabetes. The repertoire was sequenced with immunoSEQ multiplex PCR; TCRdb's copy has only in-frame clones and lacks some. The sample carries hundreds of thousands of clones, 15% to 20% recorded once. The sequenced material came from naive CD4+ T cells from blood. The receptors originated from a woman aged 18-29 years in good health. Each CDR3 is given with its conserved first and last residue. The D gene is left open where the match is weak. Part of the rows lack a size; the others show once, few, many or a class for expanded clones.

d_call clone_size j_call v_call cdr3_aa cdr3_nt
- - TRBJ2-3 TRBV10-3 CAISDSERSTDTQYF TGTGCCATCAGTGATAGCGAGAGAAGCACAGATACGCAGTATTTT
TRBD1 few TRBJ2-1 TRBV5-6 CASSLPDRDEQFF TGTGCCAGCAGCCTCCCCGACAGGGACGAGCAGTTCTTC
TRBD2 few TRBJ2-7 TRBV28 CATNPEGTSGKRTYEQYF TGTGCCACCAATCCGGAGGGGACTAGCGGGAAGAGGACCTACGAGCAGTACTTC
- - TRBJ2-6 TRBV18 CASSQYDGAGANVLTF TGTGCCAGCTCTCAATACGACGGGGCAGGGGCCAACGTCCTGACTTTC
- - TRBJ1-3 TRBV9 CASSVGVNSGNTIYF TGTGCCAGCAGCGTAGGGGTGAACTCTGGAAACACCATATATTTT
- - TRBJ2-3 TRBV7-2 CASSQEWSEGTQYF TGTGCCAGCAGCCAAGAATGGTCTGAGGGGACGCAGTATTTT
- few TRBJ1-3 TRBV6-6 CASMLFSGNTIYF TGTGCCAGCATGCTGTTCTCTGGAAACACCATATATTTT
TRBD1 - TRBJ1-2 TRBV27 CASPPYRGMRYGYTF TGTGCCAGCCCACCTTACAGGGGTATGAGGTATGGCTACACCTTC
TRBD2 - TRBJ2-1 TRBV5-4 CASSWGTSGSDEQFF TGTGCCAGCAGTTGGGGGACTAGCGGGAGTGATGAGCAGTTCTTC
- - TRBJ2-7 TRBV2 CASSVRSLYEQYF TGTGCCAGCAGTGTTAGGAGTCTCTACGAGCAGTACTTC
TRBD1 few TRBJ2-3 TRBV4-3 CASSQVRDRVSDTQYF TGCGCCAGCAGCCAAGTCCGGGACAGGGTATCAGATACGCAGTATTTT
- few TRBJ2-3 TRBV13 CASSLAKAPPVSDTQYF TGTGCCAGCAGCTTAGCGAAAGCTCCTCCAGTCTCAGATACGCAGTATTTT
- - TRBJ2-6 TRBV9 CASSVVESSGANVLTF TGTGCCAGCAGCGTAGTAGAATCCTCTGGGGCCAACGTCCTGACTTTC
- few TRBJ2-1 TRBV2 CASRQNRLGHWEQFF TGTGCCAGCAGACAGAATAGGTTGGGACACTGGGAGCAGTTCTTC
TRBD2 - TRBJ2-7 TRBV18 CASSPGTSGTYEQYF TGTGCCAGCTCACCAGGGACTAGCGGAACCTACGAGCAGTACTTC
- few TRBJ1-3 TRBV18 CASSPTILGNTIYF TGTGCCAGCTCACCGACTATACTTGGAAACACCATATATTTT
TRBD2 - TRBJ2-4 TRBV28 CASSVSGRGKNIQYF TGTGCCAGCAGTGTTAGCGGGAGGGGCAAAAACATTCAGTACTTC
- few TRBJ2-3 TRBV7-6 CASSRAGRGTDTQYF TGTGCCAGCAGCAGGGCGGGCAGAGGCACAGATACGCAGTATTTT